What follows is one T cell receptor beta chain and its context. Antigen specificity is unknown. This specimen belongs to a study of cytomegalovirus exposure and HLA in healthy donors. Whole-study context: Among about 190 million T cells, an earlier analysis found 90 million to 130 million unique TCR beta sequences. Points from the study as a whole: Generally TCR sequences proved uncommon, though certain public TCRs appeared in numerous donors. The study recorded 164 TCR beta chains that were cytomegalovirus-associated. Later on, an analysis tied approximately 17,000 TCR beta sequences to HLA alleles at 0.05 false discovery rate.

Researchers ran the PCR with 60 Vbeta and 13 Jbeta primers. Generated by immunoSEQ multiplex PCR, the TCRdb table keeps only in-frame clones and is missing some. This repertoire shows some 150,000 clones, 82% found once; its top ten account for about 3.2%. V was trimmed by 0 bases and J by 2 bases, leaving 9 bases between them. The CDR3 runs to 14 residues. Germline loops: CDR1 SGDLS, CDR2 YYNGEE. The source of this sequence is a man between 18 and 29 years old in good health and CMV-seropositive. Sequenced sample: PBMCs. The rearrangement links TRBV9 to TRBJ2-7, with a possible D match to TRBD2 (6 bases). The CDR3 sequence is CASSVGSGPYEQYF. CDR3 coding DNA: TGTGCCAGCAGCGTAGGTAGCGGTCCCTACGAGCAGTACTTC.